Described below is a single T cell receptor beta chain sequence and its context. Its antigen is unknown. This sample stems from a study of CXCR3-negative and CXCR3-positive naive CD8 T cells. This CDR3 is built from 16 residues. Germline V CDR1 and CDR2: SQVTM, ANQGSEA. General observations from the study: TRBV-TRBJ usage was alike in naive CXCR3-negative and CXCR3-positive cells but differed in memory cells. TCR interaction strength was inferred from TRB CDR3 physicochemistry, as CD5 matched across naive subsets. Partially decreased CXCR3 expression was recorded after cryopreservation, and fresh PBMCs were used in most assays. Diversity proved comparably high across both naive subsets and much lower in memory CD8+ cells.

5' RACE that incorporated UMI labels was used to prepare the TRB cDNA libraries. With the 5' RACE reads reprocessed, TCRdb shows one record per CDR3 protein and no DNA. Its table lists 50,000 to 75,000 distinct CDR3 sequences. This sequence joins TRBV29-1 and TRBJ1-2; TCRdb reports TRBD1, a call that lacks DNA to check it against. The TCR was taken from a human donor in good health. Some clones in this sample may be carry-over from other donors' samples. Sequencing input: naive CXCR3- CD8+ T cells from blood. As for subset: CD45RO-CCR7+CD27+CD95- naive CD8+ T cells lacking CXCR3 (TNR3-). The CDR3 sequence is CSVEEGYGTGVYGYTF.